The T cell receptor beta chain under discussion was sequenced for a study of sequential checkpoint blockade in melanoma. Treatment denoted: randomized to nivolumab then ipilimumab (arm A) or the reverse (arm B). This clone was picked up a small number of times. The trim removed 2 bases at V and 4 bases at J, leaving 0 bases unmatched. CDR1 is MNHNS and CDR2 is SASEGT in the germline V gene. The CDR3 spans 15 residues. Profiling relied on immunoSEQ multiplex PCR, and the TCRdb table lists in-frame clones only, not all of them. The table shows more than 7,500 clones, with about 50% occurring only once. The chain links TRBV6-1 to TRBJ2-2, with 11 bases that match TRBD2. Material: CD8+ T cells sorted from blood (inferred from file names), obtained from a patient given nivolumab and ipilimumab in sequence. The receptor's source is a human donor with melanoma. The CDR3 nucleotides read TGTGCCAGCAGTGAACTAGCGGGGGGCACCGGGGAGCTGTTTTTT. This encodes CASSELAGGTGELFF.